The following is a T cell receptor beta chain sequence with its context. Its antigen is not identified. With 6 bases clipped from V and 5 bases from J, the junction kept 7 bases outside the gene matches. CDR1 and CDR2 (germline): ENHRY, SYGVKD. This CDR3 has 15 amino acids. The PCR employed 60 Vbeta primers together with 13 Jbeta primers. Method: immunoSEQ multiplex PCR; TCRdb's copy keeps in-frame clones and lacks some. The sample lists about 130,000 clones; roughly four fifths were seen once. These data belong to a study of cytomegalovirus exposure and HLA in healthy donors. Study-level results: What was likely a sequencing artifact was a cluster of highly shared sequence variants. An analysis done earlier found most TCR beta V segments productive about 87% or about 30% of the time.

The sequenced material came from PBMCs. The origin of this receptor is a woman aged 60-75 years in good health and CMV-seronegative. The J gene is TRBJ2-1, the V gene TRBV10-3; 10 bases agree with TRBD2. The CDR3 DNA reads TGTGCCATCAGCCGGGGACTAGCGTACAACAATGAGCAGTTCTTC. This codes for CAISRGLAYNNEQFF.